This T cell receptor beta chain was sequenced during a study of T cells in Graves' hyperthyroidism and ophthalmopathy. Study-wide context: Peripheral blood was acquired at first diagnosis, ahead of any therapy whatsoever.

Exclusion of patients followed from uncontrolled infection, other autoimmune disease, pregnancy or lactation. Source material for PBMCs was less than 12 ml fresh peripheral blood. This clonotype was counted ten times or more. Its antigen is not identified. This CDR3 contains 15 residues. Per the germline V gene, CDR1 is DFQATT and CDR2 is SNEGSKA (reference sequence). With 6 bases clipped from V and 6 bases from J, the junction kept 11 bases outside the gene matches. Broader study findings: The majority of expanded thyroid clonotypes above 0.001 also appeared in blood.

Amplification of TCR beta CDR3 regions was performed using RNA transcripts as template. RT-PCR in the first round (using the HTBI primer set) targeted the TCR CDR3. A single record per CDR3 protein comes from TCRdb applying MiXCR to the multiplex PCR reads. The sample lists some 570,000 distinct CDR3 sequences, 14% occurring once. The chain couples TRBV20-1 to TRBJ2-3; 11 nucleotides align to TRBD2. Source material: blood. The sequence was obtained from a woman aged 18-29 years with Graves' ophthalmopathy. This CDR3 is CSAVLAGGPGDTQYF. The DNA of the CDR3 is TGCAGTGCGGTTTTAGCGGGAGGGCCTGGTGATACGCAGTATTTT.